These 27 T cell receptor beta chains came from one sample sequenced in a study of identical twins. From the 5' RACE reads, TCRdb called clonotypes with MiXCR, one entry per CDR3 protein. The top ten hold around 0.25% of the sample, which has some 1,700,000 distinct CDR3 sequences, under 35% seen once. The sequenced material came from cord blood. These receptors were obtained from a newborn girl in good health.

The chain joins TRBV10-3 to TRBJ2-1, with 7 bases that match TRBD1. The last part of the DNA fits TRBJ2-7 better; the J call may be wrong. Germline values: CDR1 ENHRY, CDR2 SYGVKD. The CDR3 covers 15 residues. DNA of the CDR3: TGTGCCATCAGAAACCGGGACAGCTCCTACAATGAGCAGTACTTC. As protein: CAIRNRDSSYNEQYF.

This sequence joins TRBV6-1 and TRBJ2-3; 9 positions match TRBD2. Unmatched junction bases numbered 3, after V lost 3 bases and J lost 5 bases. Germline V gives CDR1 MNHNS, CDR2 SASEGT. The CDR3 runs to 14 residues. The chain's CDR3 is CASSDGGRVDTQYF. As DNA, the CDR3 is TGTGCCAGCAGTGATGGCGGGAGGGTAGATACGCAGTATTTT.

This clonotype was counted between two and nine times. The rearrangement uses TRBV10-3 and TRBJ1-1; D might be TRBD1 (6 bases). Germline V gives CDR1 ENHRY, CDR2 SYGVKD. This CDR3 is built from 14 residues. V gave up 8 bases and J gave up 0 bases, with 13 bases separating them. The CDR3 spells CAIGRQALNTEAFF. For the CDR3, the DNA is TGTGCCATCGGCCGACAGGCACTGAACACTGAAGCTTTCTTT.

This clonotype was counted between two and nine times. The V call is TRBV5-1, the J call TRBJ1-4, with 12 bases aligning to TRBD1. Germline CDR1 SGHRS, CDR2 YFSETQ. J gave up 3 bases and V 5 bases, and 11 bases lay outside the gene matches. This CDR3 has 18 residues. CDR3: CASRRSGTGGVSNEKLFF. The CDR3 DNA is TGCGCCAGCAGACGCTCCGGGACAGGGGGCGTTTCTAATGAAAAACTGTTTTTT.

This chain connects TRBV6-5 to TRBJ1-2; 7 nucleotides align to TRBD1. V shed 0 bases, J shed 3 bases, and the junction held 4 bases outside the gene matches. Germline V gene lookup returns CDR1 MNHEY and CDR2 SVGAGI. This CDR3 is built from 15 residues. The CDR3 loop reads CASSYSRQGHYGYTF. The DNA for the CDR3 is TGTGCCAGCAGTTACTCGAGACAGGGCCACTATGGCTACACCTTC.

The rearrangement uses TRBV6-6 and TRBJ1-2, with 7 bases that match TRBD1. V lost 4 bases and J lost 0; bases outside the gene matches: 8. The CDR3 covers 16 residues. Germline loops: CDR1 MNHNY, CDR2 SVGAGI (reference sequence). CDR3 DNA: TGTGCCAGCAGTTTTACAGGGGCGCTTACTAACTATGGCTACACCTTC. Its protein product is CASSFTGALTNYGYTF.

V is TRBV7-2 and J is TRBJ2-7; TRBD2 matches 9 bases. This CDR3 is built from 14 residues. With V trimmed by 8 bases and J by 3 bases, 8 bases remained unmatched. CDR1 and CDR2 from the germline V gene are SGHTA and FQGNSA. CDR3 protein: CASGAGLAGYEQYF. DNA for the CDR3: TGTGCCAGCGGCGCGGGACTAGCAGGCTACGAGCAGTACTTC.

J is TRBJ1-5 and V is TRBV20-1, with 8 bases lining up with TRBD1. CDR1 and CDR2 (germline): DFQATT, SNEGSKA (reference sequence). This CDR3 spans 14 amino acids. V gave up 5 bases and J gave up 2 bases; unmatched junction bases: 5. For the CDR3, the DNA is TGCAGTGCTGTAACAGGGGGTGGCAATCAGCCCCAGCATTTT. Protein: CSAVTGGGNQPQHF.

This clonotype was observed many times. This sequence joins TRBV5-1 and TRBJ2-3; the D gene is possibly TRBD2 (5 bases). The CDR3 spans 15 residues. V lost 0 bases, J lost 2 bases, and 10 bases lay in between. Germline CDR1 and CDR2: SGHRS and YFSETQ. CDR3 in amino acids: CASSLAGSATDTQYF. The CDR3 coding sequence is TGCGCCAGCAGCTTGGCGGGGAGCGCCACAGATACGCAGTATTTT. Full variable domain (remainder filled in from reference TRBV5-1 and TRBJ2-3): KAGVTQTPRYLIKTRGQQVTLSCSPISGHRSVSWYQQTPGQGLQFLFEYFSETQRNKGNFPGRFSGRQFSNSRSEMNVSTLELGDSALYLCASSLAGSATDTQYFGPGTRLTVL.

The chain carries TRBV20-1 and TRBJ2-4; no definite D call. The J call may be mistaken, given a closer DNA end match to TRBJ2-7. The germline CDR1 and CDR2 sequences are DFQATT and SNEGSKA (reference sequence). There are 12 residues in the CDR3. CDR3 loop: CSARGDFYEQYF. The DNA for the CDR3 is TGCAGTGCTAGGGGCGATTTCTACGAGCAGTACTTC.

The gene calls are TRBV5-4 and TRBJ2-7; possibly TRBD1 or TRBD2 for D (5 bases each). The germline V gene has CDR1 SGHNT and CDR2 YYREEE (reference sequence). Trimming took 0 bases from V and 7 from J, leaving 14 bases between them. The CDR3 totals 14 residues. The CDR3: CASSLGGKYNEQYF. CDR3 DNA: TGTGCCAGCAGCTTGGGGGGGAAGTACAATGAGCAGTACTTC.

This clonotype was counted between two and nine times. The rearrangement uses TRBV6-6 and TRBJ2-5, with 11 positions matching TRBD2. Germline CDR1 reads MNHNY; CDR2 reads SVGAGI (reference sequence). V shed 0 bases, J shed 4 bases, and the junction held 1 base outside the gene matches. There are 15 residues in the CDR3. CDR3 DNA: TGTGCCAGCAGTTACTCCCTAGCGGGGGGAGAGACCCAGTACTTC. It translates to CASSYSLAGGETQYF.

In this sample, this clonotype turned up once. J is TRBJ1-5 and V is TRBV12-3 or TRBV12-4; 8 bases align to TRBD1. CDR3 size: 16 residues. The J segment lost 3 bases and the V segment lost 3 bases, leaving 7 bases of the junction unmatched. This CDR3 reads CASSFWAGGPNQPQHF. CDR3 in DNA: TGTGCCAGCAGTTTCTGGGCAGGGGGCCCCAATCAGCCCCAGCATTTT.

This clonotype has more than one count but fewer than ten. The chain recombines TRBV20-1 with TRBJ1-2, with a possible D match to TRBD1 (5 bases). This CDR3 spans 13 amino acids. Germline CDR1 reads DFQATT; CDR2 reads SNEGSKA (reference sequence). V lost 7 bases, J lost 8 bases, and 20 bases lay in between. DNA of the CDR3: TGCAGTGAAAGATCCCCAGCAGGGAGAGGCTACACCTTC. Amino acid sequence: CSERSPAGRGYTF.

Note on this clonotype: This may be a read error: a much more frequent sequence differs by one nucleotide. V is TRBV6-5 and J is TRBJ2-1; D uncertain. The J call may be wrong; the DNA end is better matched by TRBJ2-7. The CDR3 has 15 amino acids. Per germline, CDR1 MNHEY and CDR2 SVGAGI. The CDR3 protein is CASSLKQCSYNEQYF. CDR3 nucleotides: TGTGCCAGCAGTTTGAAGCAGTGCTCCTACAATGAGCAGTACTTC.

The chain combines TRBV24-1 with TRBJ2-5; 7 bases are shared with TRBD1. Germline lookup yields CDR1 KGHDR and CDR2 SFDVKD. This CDR3 spans 17 amino acids. Trimming at V came to 9 bases and at J to 5 bases, leaving 20 bases not matched to a gene. The CDR3 DNA reads as TGTGCCACCGAGTCCTTTCCCACAGGGGCTTCTCCCGAGACCCAGTACTTC. The encoded protein is CATESFPTGASPETQYF.

This clonotype was seen more than once but under ten times. The chain carries TRBV5-1 and TRBJ2-7; D may match TRBD1 or TRBD2 (5 bases each). Germline V gene sequence: CDR1 SGHRS, CDR2 YFSETQ. The V end was cut by 7 bases, the J end by 1 base, with 15 bases between. This CDR3 contains 14 residues. The CDR3 region has the DNA TGCGCCAGCGGGGACGGGATTGGTTCCTACGAGCAGTACTTC. Protein sequence: CASGDGIGSYEQYF.

V and J are TRBV29-1 and TRBJ2-1; 9 bases match TRBD2. This CDR3 contains 14 residues. CDR1 is SQVTM, CDR2 ANQGSEA, per germline. With 5 bases clipped from V and 6 bases from J, the junction kept 8 bases outside the gene matches. The chain's CDR3 is CSVSGTSLLNEQFF. Here the CDR3 DNA reads TGCAGCGTTTCCGGGACTAGCCTCCTCAATGAGCAGTTCTTC.

This clonotype was picked up one time. J is TRBJ2-4 and V is TRBV28; 9 nucleotides match TRBD2. The J call may be mistaken, given a closer DNA end match to TRBJ2-7. This CDR3 is 17 amino acids long. CDR1 is MDHEN, CDR2 SYDVKM, per germline. CDR3: CASSPTTGVSGSDEQYF. DNA for the CDR3: TGTGCCAGCAGTCCGACCACAGGGGTTAGCGGGAGTGACGAGCAGTACTTC.

There are a few counts of this clonotype. The chain joins TRBV6-5 to TRBJ2-1; either TRBD1 or TRBD2 may fit D (6 bases each). This CDR3 has 15 amino acids. Germline lookup yields CDR1 MNHEY and CDR2 SVGAGI. The V and J ends lost 5 bases and 4 bases respectively, with 15 bases between them. The CDR3 region is CASSAPGALYNEQFF. DNA of the CDR3: TGTGCCAGCAGTGCACCGGGGGCATTGTACAATGAGCAGTTCTTC.

Concerning this clonotype: One junction end does not reproduce the germline sequence, and a read error may be involved. The chain couples TRBV5-8 to TRBJ1-6, with a weak D call TRBD1 (6 bases). Per the germline V gene, CDR1 is SGHTS and CDR2 is YDEGEE. The CDR3 sequence is 16 residues long. As DNA, the CDR3 is TGTGCCAGCAGCTTTGGACAGACTTCTTATAATTCACCCCCCCACTTT. Translation gives CASSFGQTSYNSPPHF.

J is TRBJ2-4 and V is TRBV25-1; 9 nucleotides align to TRBD1. Germline lookup yields CDR1 MGHDK and CDR2 SYGVNS. The CDR3 extends over 18 amino acids. Trimming cost V 1 base and J 13 bases; bases outside gene matches: 20. The CDR3 DNA reads as TGTGCCAGCAGTGAATTTTATAAGGGGACAGGGAAGTACAATGAGCAGTACTTC. Translation: CASSEFYKGTGKYNEQYF.

The sample holds a few counts of this clonotype. The V call is TRBV5-1, the J call TRBJ2-3, with TRBD2 matching over 8 bases. The CDR3 extends over 15 amino acids. CDR1 and CDR2 (germline): SGHRS, YFSETQ. V was clipped by 3 bases and J by 3 bases; unmatched bases: 6. Here the CDR3 DNA reads TGCGCCAGCAGCTCGAGCGGGAGTTTGACAGATACGCAGTATTTT. Protein product: CASSSSGSLTDTQYF. Combining the CDR3 with reference TRBV5-1 and TRBJ2-3 gives the whole variable domain KAGVTQTPRYLIKTRGQQVTLSCSPISGHRSVSWYQQTPGQGLQFLFEYFSETQRNKGNFPGRFSGRQFSNSRSEMNVSTLELGDSALYLCASSSSGSLTDTQYFGPGTRLTVL.

The chain couples TRBV5-1 to TRBJ2-5, with TRBD1 identical over 8 bases. Germline trimming cut 2 bases from V and 3 bases from J; bases unmatched to any gene: 3. Germline assignment: CDR1 SGHRS and CDR2 YFSETQ. The CDR3 spans 14 residues. CDR3 nucleotides: TGCGCCAGCAGCTTATCGACAGGGGAAGAGACCCAGTACTTC. Amino acid sequence: CASSLSTGEETQYF.

The genes are TRBV21-1 and TRBJ2-7. TRBV21-1 is a documented pseudogene. The CDR3 totals 14 residues. CDR3 in amino acids: CASSKDGQPYEQYF. Here the CDR3 DNA reads TGTGCCAGCAGCAAAGATGGCCAGCCCTACGAGCAGTACTTC.

The J gene is TRBJ1-5, the V gene TRBV27; a possible D gene is TRBD1 (6 bases). This CDR3 comprises 14 residues. The V and J ends lost 3 bases and 7 bases respectively, with 13 bases between them. Germline CDR1 is MNHEY and CDR2 is SMNVEV (reference sequence). This CDR3 is CASSFQGPGQPQHF. CDR3 nucleotides: TGTGCCAGCAGTTTTCAGGGGCCGGGGCAGCCCCAGCATTTT.

This rearrangement joins TRBV12-3 or TRBV12-4 to TRBJ2-7, with 9 bases identical to TRBD2. V trimming: 3 bases; J trimming: 4 bases; junction bases outside the gene matches: 7. This CDR3 has 15 amino acids. The CDR3, as DNA: TGTGCCAGCAGTTTTCGGGCTAGCGGGACTTACGAGCAGTACTTC. Its protein product is CASSFRASGTYEQYF.